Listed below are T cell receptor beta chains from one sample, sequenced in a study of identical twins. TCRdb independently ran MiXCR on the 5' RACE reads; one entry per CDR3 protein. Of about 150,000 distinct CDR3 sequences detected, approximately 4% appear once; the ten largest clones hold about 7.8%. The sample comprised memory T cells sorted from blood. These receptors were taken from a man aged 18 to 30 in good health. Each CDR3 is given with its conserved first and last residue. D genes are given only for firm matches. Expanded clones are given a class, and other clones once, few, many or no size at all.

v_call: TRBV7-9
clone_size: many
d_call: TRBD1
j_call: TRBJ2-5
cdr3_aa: CASSLGDRGYGETQYF
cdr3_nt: TGTGCCAGCAGCTTAGGTGACAGGGGGTACGGGGAGACCCAGTACTTC

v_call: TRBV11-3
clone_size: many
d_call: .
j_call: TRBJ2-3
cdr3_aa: CASSLVKDTQYF
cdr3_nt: TGTGCCAGCAGCTTAGTGAAAGATACGCAGTATTTT

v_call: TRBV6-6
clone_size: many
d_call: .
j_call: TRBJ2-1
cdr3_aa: CASRTGQLGEQFF
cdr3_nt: TGTGCCAGCAGAACCGGACAGTTGGGTGAGCAGTTCTTC

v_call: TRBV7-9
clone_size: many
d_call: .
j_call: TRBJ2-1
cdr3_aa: CASSLALQESHEQFF
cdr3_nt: TGTGCCAGCAGCTTAGCTTTACAGGAGTCGCATGAGCAGTTCTTC

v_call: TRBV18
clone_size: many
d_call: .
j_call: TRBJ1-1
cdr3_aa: CASSPPTGSRLEAFF
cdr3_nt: TGTGCCAGCTCACCACCGACAGGTTCAAGGTTAGAAGCTTTCTTT

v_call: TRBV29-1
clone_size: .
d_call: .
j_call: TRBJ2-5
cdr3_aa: CSTLLMQETQYF
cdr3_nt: TGCAGCACCCTGCTAATGCAAGAGACCCAGTACTTC

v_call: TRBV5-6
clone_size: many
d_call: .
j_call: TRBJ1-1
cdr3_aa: CASSLAEVRDTEAFF
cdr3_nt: TGTGCCAGCAGCTTGGCCGAAGTCAGGGACACTGAAGCTTTCTTT

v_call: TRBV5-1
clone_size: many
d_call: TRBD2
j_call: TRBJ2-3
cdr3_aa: CASSDAIPGLAGGPGADTQYF
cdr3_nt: TGCGCCAGCAGCGACGCAATCCCGGGACTAGCGGGAGGGCCGGGGGCAGATACGCAGTATTTT

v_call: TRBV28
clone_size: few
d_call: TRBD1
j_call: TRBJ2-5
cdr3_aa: CASSSRTGVHRGETQYF
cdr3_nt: TGTGCCAGCAGTTCCAGGACAGGGGTTCATAGAGGAGAGACCCAGTACTTC

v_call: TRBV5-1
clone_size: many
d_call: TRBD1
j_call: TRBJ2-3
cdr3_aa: CASSLGSGGMDTQYF
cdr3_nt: TGCGCCAGCAGCTTGGGGTCAGGGGGTATGGATACGCAGTATTTT

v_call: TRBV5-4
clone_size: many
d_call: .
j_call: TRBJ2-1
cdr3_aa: CASSPSPGARSSYNEQFF
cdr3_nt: TGTGCCAGCAGCCCGAGTCCGGGCGCCCGAAGCTCCTACAATGAGCAGTTCTTC

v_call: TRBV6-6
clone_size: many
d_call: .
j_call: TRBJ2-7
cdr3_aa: CASISGETYEQYF
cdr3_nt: TGTGCCAGCATAAGTGGCGAAACCTACGAGCAGTACTTC

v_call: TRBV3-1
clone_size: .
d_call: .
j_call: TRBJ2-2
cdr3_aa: CASSQGVAANTGELFF
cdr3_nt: TGTGCCAGCAGCCAAGGGGTCGCAGCGAACACCGGGGAGCTGTTTTTT

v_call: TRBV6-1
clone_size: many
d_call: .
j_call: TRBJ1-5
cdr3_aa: CASSQQGLNQPQHF
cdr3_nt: TGTGCCAGCAGCCAGCAGGGGTTAAATCAGCCCCAGCATTTT

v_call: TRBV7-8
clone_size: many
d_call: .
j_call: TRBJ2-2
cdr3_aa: CASSEDRAGELFF
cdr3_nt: TGTGCCAGCAGCGAAGACCGGGCCGGGGAGCTGTTTTTT

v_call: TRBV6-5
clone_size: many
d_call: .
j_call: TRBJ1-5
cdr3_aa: CASSYLGGQGNQPQHF
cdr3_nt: TGTGCCAGCAGTTACTTGGGGGGGCAGGGAAATCAGCCCCAGCATTTT

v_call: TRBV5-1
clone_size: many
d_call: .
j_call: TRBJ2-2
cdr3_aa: CASSLGDRDDGELFF
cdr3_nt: TGCGCCAGCAGCTTGGGGGACCGCGACGACGGGGAGCTGTTTTTT

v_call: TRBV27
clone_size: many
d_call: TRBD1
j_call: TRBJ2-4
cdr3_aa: CASSFTGGNIQYF
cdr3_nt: TGTGCCAGCAGTTTTACAGGGGGAAACATTCAGTACTTC

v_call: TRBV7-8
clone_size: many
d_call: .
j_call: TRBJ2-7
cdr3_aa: CASSFSNYEQYF
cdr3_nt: TGTGCCAGCAGCTTTAGCAATTACGAGCAGTACTTC

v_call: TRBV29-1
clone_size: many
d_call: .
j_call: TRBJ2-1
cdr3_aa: CSVESATLYNEQFF
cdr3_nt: TGCAGCGTTGAATCGGCGACACTCTACAATGAGCAGTTCTTC

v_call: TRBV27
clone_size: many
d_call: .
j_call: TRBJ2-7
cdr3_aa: CASRSLGLAYEQYF
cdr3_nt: TGTGCCAGCAGAAGTCTTGGCTTGGCCTACGAGCAGTACTTC

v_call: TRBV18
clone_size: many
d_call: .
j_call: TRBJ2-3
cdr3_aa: CASSPPRDGSAQYF
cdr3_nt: TGTGCCAGCTCACCACCGCGGGACGGGAGTGCGCAGTATTTT

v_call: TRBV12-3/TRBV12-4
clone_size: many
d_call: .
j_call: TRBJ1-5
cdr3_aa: CASSSNTGSQHF
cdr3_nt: TGTGCCAGCAGTTCGAACACAGGCTCCCAGCATTTT

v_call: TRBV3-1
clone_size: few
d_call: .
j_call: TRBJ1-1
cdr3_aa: CASSQDRGGQKDTEAFF
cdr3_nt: TGTGCCAGCAGCCAAGATAGGGGAGGACAGAAGGACACTGAAGCTTTCTTT

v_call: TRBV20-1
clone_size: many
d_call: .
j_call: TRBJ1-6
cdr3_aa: CSAREGGRGSPLHF
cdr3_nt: TGCAGTGCTAGAGAAGGGGGACGAGGTTCACCCCTCCACTTT

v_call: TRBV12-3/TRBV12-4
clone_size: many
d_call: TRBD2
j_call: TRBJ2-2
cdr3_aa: CASSRGVSLTNTGELFF
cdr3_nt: TGTGCCAGCAGTCGGGGGGTATCATTGACTAACACCGGGGAGCTGTTTTTT

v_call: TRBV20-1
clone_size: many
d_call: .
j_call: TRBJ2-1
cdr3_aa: CSAGGQVQNEQFF
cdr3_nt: TGCAGTGCTGGGGGTCAGGTTCAGAATGAGCAGTTCTTC

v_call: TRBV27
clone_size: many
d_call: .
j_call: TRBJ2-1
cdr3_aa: CANPTGNNEQFF
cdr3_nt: TGTGCCAACCCGACAGGAAACAATGAGCAGTTCTTC

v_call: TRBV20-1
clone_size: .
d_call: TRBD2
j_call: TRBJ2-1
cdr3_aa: CSARLPGLYNEQFF
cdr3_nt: TGCAGTGCTCGATTACCGGGACTATACAATGAGCAGTTCTTC

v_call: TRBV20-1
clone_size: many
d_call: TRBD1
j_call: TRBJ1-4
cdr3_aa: CSAREGQGGFEKLFF
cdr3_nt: TGCAGTGCTAGAGAGGGACAGGGTGGTTTCGAAAAACTGTTTTTT

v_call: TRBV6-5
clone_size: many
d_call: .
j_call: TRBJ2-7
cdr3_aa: CASSYSIPGRIYEQYF
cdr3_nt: TGTGCCAGCAGTTACTCCATACCGGGACGGATCTACGAGCAGTACTTC

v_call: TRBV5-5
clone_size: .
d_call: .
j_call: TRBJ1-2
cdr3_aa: CASSLFSGDSNYGYTF
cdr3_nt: TGTGCCAGCAGCTTGTTCTCGGGTGATTCTAACTATGGCTACACCTTC

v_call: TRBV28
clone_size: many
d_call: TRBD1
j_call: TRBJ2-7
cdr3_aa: CASSDRDRLIYEQYF
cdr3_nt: TGTGCCAGCAGCGACCGGGACAGGCTCATCTACGAGCAGTACTTC

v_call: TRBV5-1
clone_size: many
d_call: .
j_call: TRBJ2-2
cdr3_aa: CASSSHRDRRELFF
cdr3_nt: TGCGCCAGCAGCTCACACAGGGATCGGAGGGAGCTGTTTTTT

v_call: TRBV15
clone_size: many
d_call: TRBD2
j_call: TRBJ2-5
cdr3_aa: CATSRGPSAGEETQYF
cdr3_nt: TGTGCCACCAGCAGAGGTCCTTCTGCGGGAGAGGAGACCCAGTACTTC